These 11 T cell receptor beta chains share one sample of origin, sequenced in a study of cytomegalovirus exposure and HLA in healthy donors. Primers: 60 Vbeta forward and 13 Jbeta reverse. The repertoire was sequenced with immunoSEQ multiplex PCR; TCRdb's copy has only in-frame clones and lacks some. The data show some 89,000 clones, approximately 81% seen once. Sequencing was carried out using PBMCs. Receptors originate from a woman between 35 and 50 years old in good health and CMV-seropositive.

The rearrangement joins TRBV5-4 to TRBJ2-2; possibly TRBD1 for D (6 bases). Germline V CDR1 and CDR2: SGHNT, YYREEE (reference sequence). Trimming stripped 1 base from V and 7 bases from J, with 14 bases between. The CDR3 length is 15 residues. CDR3 in amino acids: CASSLFGLQGGELFF. CDR3 in DNA: TGTGCCAGCAGCTTGTTCGGCCTACAGGGCGGGGAGCTGTTTTTT.

This clone has only one observation. The genes are TRBV5-1 and TRBJ2-7, with 9 nucleotides matching TRBD1. V lost 3 bases and J lost 6; bases outside the gene matches: 7. In germline, CDR1 is SGHRS, CDR2 YFSETQ. CDR3 size: 14 residues. CDR3 in DNA: TGCGCCAGCAGCTCAGGGACAGGGTGGTCCGAGCAGTACTTC. This codes for CASSSGTGWSEQYF.

This chain uses TRBV27 with TRBJ1-1; 10 bases line up with TRBD1. Trimming took 6 bases from V and 6 from J; bases not matched to a gene: 7. Germline CDR1 MNHEY, CDR2 SMNVEV (reference sequence). The CDR3 runs to 14 residues. The CDR3 DNA reads as TGTGCCAGCAGATCTCTCGGACAGGGGGCTGAAGCTTTCTTT. It translates to CASRSLGQGAEAFF.

The genes are TRBV7-9 and TRBJ2-1; 7 bases align to TRBD2. V trimming: 6 bases; J trimming: 0 bases; junction bases outside the gene matches: 8. Germline values: CDR1 SEHNR, CDR2 FQNEAQ (reference sequence). The CDR3 covers 16 residues. CDR3 in amino acids: CASRNQRGSSYNEQFF. The CDR3 DNA is TGTGCCAGCAGAAACCAGCGGGGCAGCTCCTACAATGAGCAGTTCTTC.

This clone turned up a few times. The gene calls are TRBV5-1 and TRBJ1-2, with 9 nucleotides matching TRBD1. J lost 3 bases, V lost 4 bases, and 4 bases had no gene match. The CDR3 runs 14 residues. CDR1 is SGHRS and CDR2 is YFSETQ in the germline V gene. The CDR3 loop reads CASSIGTGYYGYTF. DNA for the CDR3: TGCGCCAGCAGCATCGGGACAGGGTACTATGGCTACACCTTC.

J is TRBJ2-4 and V is TRBV15; weak D call: TRBD1 (6 bases). From germline, CDR1 is LNHNV and CDR2 YYDKDF (reference sequence). The CDR3 has 15 amino acids. Trimming took 7 bases from V and 0 from J, leaving 13 bases between them. In DNA, the CDR3 is TGTGCCACCACTACAGGGCTTATAGCCAAAAACATTCAGTACTTC. Its protein is CATTTGLIAKNIQYF.

The rearrangement uses TRBV27 and TRBJ2-7; possibly TRBD1 for D (5 bases). Germline CDR1 and CDR2: MNHEY and SMNVEV (reference sequence). This CDR3 region has 14 residues. Trimming removed 3 bases from V and 3 bases from J, with 12 bases in between. The DNA of the CDR3 is TGTGCCAGCAGTTTGCAGGGTCGGGTCTACGAGCAGTACTTC. It is translated as CASSLQGRVYEQYF.

The genes are TRBV6-5 and TRBJ1-5; possibly TRBD1 for D (6 bases). Germline CDR1 reads MNHEY; CDR2 reads SVGAGI. CDR3 size: 13 residues. Trimming stripped 7 bases from V and 2 bases from J, with 9 bases between. Here the CDR3 DNA reads TGTGCCAGCAAGAGGACAGGCAATCAGCCCCAGCATTTT. This codes for CASKRTGNQPQHF.

The chain links TRBV5-1 to TRBJ2-7; 7 bases map to TRBD2. The CDR3 loop spans 17 amino acids. Germline V gives CDR1 SGHRS, CDR2 YFSETQ. V lost 7 bases to trimming and J lost 1 base; unmatched junction nucleotides: 17. The CDR3 sequence is CASPKIYGLGGSYEQYF. Written as DNA, the CDR3 is TGCGCCAGCCCCAAGATCTATGGACTAGGAGGTTCCTACGAGCAGTACTTC. Supplemented by reference TRBV5-1 and TRBJ2-7, the full variable domain reads KAGVTQTPRYLIKTRGQQVTLSCSPISGHRSVSWYQQTPGQGLQFLFEYFSETQRNKGNFPGRFSGRQFSNSRSEMNVSTLELGDSALYLCASPKIYGLGGSYEQYFGPGTRLTVT.

The chain combines TRBV2 with TRBJ1-2, with D tentatively TRBD1 (6 bases). The germline V and J ends were trimmed by 6 bases and 5 bases, with 16 bases remaining between them. The germline V gene encodes CDR1 SNHLY and CDR2 FYNNEI. CDR3 size: 14 residues. For the CDR3, the DNA is TGTGCCAGCAGGTACTCGACAGGAAGGTATGGCTACACCTTC. This gives the protein CASRYSTGRYGYTF.

The J gene is TRBJ2-3, the V gene TRBV2; D gene unclear. V gave up 4 bases and J gave up 1 base, with 9 bases separating them. The CDR3 contains 14 residues. CDR1 SNHLY and CDR2 FYNNEI come from the germline V gene. CDR3 nucleotides: TGTGCCAGCAGTGTACAGATGGGCACAGATACGCAGTATTTT. Its translation: CASSVQMGTDTQYF.